This TCR beta chain emerged from a study of CXCR3-negative and CXCR3-positive naive CD8 T cells. Study conclusions and caveats: Comparison of naive cells showed more hydrophobic TRB CDR3s in CXCR3-positive than in CXCR3-negative naive cells. For memory CD8+ cells diversity was much lower, but both naive subsets had comparably high diversity.

Germline CDR1 SGHNT, CDR2 YYREEE (reference sequence). CDR3 size: 15 residues. Comments on this clonotype: As yet, its antigen is unknown.

UMI-labeled 5' RACE TRB cDNA libraries were prepared from the cells. With the 5' RACE reads reprocessed, TCRdb shows one record per CDR3 protein and no DNA. The sample includes fewer than 90,000 distinct CDR3 sequences. This chain joins TRBV5-4 and TRBJ2-7; TCRdb's D call of TRBD1 is untestable without DNA. The receptor was derived from a human donor in good health. Some clones in this sample may be carry-over from other donors' samples. The sequenced material came from naive CXCR3+ CD8+ T cells from blood. Subset specified: CD45RO-CCR7+CD27+CD95- naive CD8+ T cells expressing CXCR3 (TNR3+). The CDR3 is CATQGFEGEKYEQYF.